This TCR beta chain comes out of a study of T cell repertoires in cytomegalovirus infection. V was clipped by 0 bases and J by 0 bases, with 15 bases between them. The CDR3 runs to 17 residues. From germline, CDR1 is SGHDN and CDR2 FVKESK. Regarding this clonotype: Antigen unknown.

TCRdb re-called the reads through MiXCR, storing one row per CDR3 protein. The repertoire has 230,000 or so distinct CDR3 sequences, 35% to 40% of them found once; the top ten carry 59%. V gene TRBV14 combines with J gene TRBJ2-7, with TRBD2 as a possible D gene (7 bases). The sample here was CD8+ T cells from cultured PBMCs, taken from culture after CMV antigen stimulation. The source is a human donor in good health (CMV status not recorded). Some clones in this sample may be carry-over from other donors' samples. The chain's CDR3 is CASSQDLRGGGSYEQYF. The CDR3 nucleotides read TGTGCCAGCAGCCAAGATCTGAGGGGAGGGGGCTCCTACGAGCAGTACTTC.